This is a list of T cell receptor beta chains from one sample in a study of control samples from healthy donors and cancer patients. Assay used: immunoSEQ multiplex PCR; TCRdb lists only in-frame clones, some missing. Among about 63,000 clones, approximately 85% were seen once, and the ten largest hold about 5%. Sequenced sample: blood. The origin of the receptors is a man in his forties or fifties in good health. The CDR3 runs from the conserved cysteine through the conserved F or W. D genes are given only for firm matches. Where a row states a size, it is once, few, many or the class of an expanded clone; other rows omit it.

J gene: TRBJ1-5; D gene: TRBD1; V gene: TRBV27; clone size: NA; CDR3 DNA: TGTGCCAGCAGCCGACAGGGCGCCCATCAGCCCCAGCATTTT; CDR3 protein: CASSRQGAHQPQHF
J gene: TRBJ2-7; D gene: NA; V gene: TRBV7-9; clone size: NA; CDR3 DNA: TGTGCCAGCAGCTCTCAGGGTTACGAGCAGTACTTC; CDR3 protein: CASSSQGYEQYF
J gene: TRBJ1-2; D gene: TRBD1; V gene: TRBV11-2; clone size: once; CDR3 DNA: TGTGCCAGCAGCTTAGGTCCCCCGACAGGGACTGGCTACACCTTC; CDR3 protein: CASSLGPPTGTGYTF
J gene: TRBJ2-2; D gene: TRBD1; V gene: TRBV5-1; clone size: NA; CDR3 DNA: TGCGCCAGCAGCTTACAGACAGGGGAGAACACCGGGGAGCTGTTTTTT; CDR3 protein: CASSLQTGENTGELFF
J gene: TRBJ1-6; D gene: TRBD1; V gene: TRBV6-5; clone size: NA; CDR3 DNA: TGTGCCAGCAGTTACGGTCGCAGGGGGCTTGGATCACCCCTCCACTTT; CDR3 protein: CASSYGRRGLGSPLHF
J gene: TRBJ1-6; D gene: TRBD1; V gene: TRBV7-3; clone size: NA; CDR3 DNA: TGTGCCAGCAGCTTTCGACAGGGAGGTTCACCCCTCCACTTT; CDR3 protein: CASSFRQGGSPLHF
J gene: TRBJ2-7; D gene: TRBD1; V gene: TRBV9; clone size: NA; CDR3 DNA: TGTGCCAGCAGCGTAGGGGGCAGGGGGAACGACGAGCAGTACTTC; CDR3 protein: CASSVGGRGNDEQYF
J gene: TRBJ1-2; D gene: TRBD1; V gene: TRBV4-1; clone size: NA; CDR3 DNA: TGCGCCAGCAGCCAAGGGACAGGGAGTGTAACTAACTATGGCTACACCTTC; CDR3 protein: CASSQGTGSVTNYGYTF
J gene: TRBJ2-5; D gene: NA; V gene: TRBV7-9; clone size: NA; CDR3 DNA: TGTGCCAGCAGCGTGGCAGGTCGAGAGACCCAGTACTTC; CDR3 protein: CASSVAGRETQYF
J gene: TRBJ2-7; D gene: TRBD1; V gene: TRBV27; clone size: few; CDR3 DNA: TGTGCCAGCAGTTCTCGGTTGGGACAGGGTCGGCGCGAGCAGTACTTC; CDR3 protein: CASSSRLGQGRREQYF
J gene: TRBJ2-3; D gene: TRBD2; V gene: TRBV6-2/TRBV6-3; clone size: NA; CDR3 DNA: TGTGCCAGCAGTTACGAACTAGCGGGGGATCTGTATTTT; CDR3 protein: CASSYELAGDLYF
J gene: TRBJ1-5; D gene: NA; V gene: TRBV18; clone size: NA; CDR3 DNA: TGTGCCAGCTCTGGAGGACGGGCGTCTTATCAGCCCCAGCATTTT; CDR3 protein: CASSGGRASYQPQHF
J gene: TRBJ1-3; D gene: TRBD1; V gene: TRBV18; clone size: NA; CDR3 DNA: TGTGCCAGCTCACGGACGGACAGGGTTGGAAACACCATATATTTT; CDR3 protein: CASSRTDRVGNTIYF
J gene: TRBJ2-1; D gene: TRBD2; V gene: TRBV7-3; clone size: NA; CDR3 DNA: TGTGCCAGCAGCTTATACGGCGGGAGTGCCTACAATGAGCAGTTCTTC; CDR3 protein: CASSLYGGSAYNEQFF
J gene: TRBJ1-1; D gene: NA; V gene: TRBV11-2; clone size: NA; CDR3 DNA: TGTGCCAGCAGCTTAGGACGGAACACTGAAGCTTTCTTT; CDR3 protein: CASSLGRNTEAFF
J gene: TRBJ2-3; D gene: TRBD1; V gene: TRBV11-2; clone size: NA; CDR3 DNA: TGTGCCAGCAGCTTACCCCCCTGGACAGGGCCTTCGGGCACAGATACGCAGTATTTT; CDR3 protein: CASSLPPWTGPSGTDTQYF
J gene: TRBJ1-3; D gene: NA; V gene: TRBV1; clone size: NA; CDR3 DNA: TGCACCAGCCCGAGGGGGGCGGACACCATATATTTT; CDR3 protein: CTSPRGADTIYF
J gene: TRBJ2-7; D gene: TRBD1; V gene: TRBV7-2; clone size: NA; CDR3 DNA: TGTGCCAGCAGGATCGGGACAGGGGGTCGCTACGAGCAGTACTTC; CDR3 protein: CASRIGTGGRYEQYF
J gene: TRBJ2-1; D gene: TRBD1; V gene: TRBV19; clone size: NA; CDR3 DNA: TGTGCCAGTAGTACCCCGGACAGGGGGATCGATGAGCAGTTCTTC; CDR3 protein: CASSTPDRGIDEQFF
J gene: TRBJ2-1; D gene: TRBD2; V gene: TRBV19; clone size: NA; CDR3 DNA: TGTGCCAGTAGTGATCCGGGACTAGCGGGTAACAATGAGCAGTTCTTC; CDR3 protein: CASSDPGLAGNNEQFF
J gene: TRBJ1-4; D gene: NA; V gene: TRBV5-1; clone size: NA; CDR3 DNA: TGCGCCAGCAGCTTACAGGGAAAGGATGAAAAACTGTTTTTT; CDR3 protein: CASSLQGKDEKLFF
J gene: TRBJ2-1; D gene: NA; V gene: TRBV5-1; clone size: NA; CDR3 DNA: TGCGCCAGCAGCTTCAGGGTGGGTTTTTACAATGAGCAGTTCTTC; CDR3 protein: CASSFRVGFYNEQFF
J gene: TRBJ2-2; D gene: TRBD1; V gene: TRBV28; clone size: once; CDR3 DNA: TGTGCCAGCAGGGAAAACAGGGGGCAGACCGGGGAGCTGTTTTTT; CDR3 protein: CASRENRGQTGELFF
J gene: TRBJ2-5; D gene: NA; V gene: TRBV19; clone size: NA; CDR3 DNA: TGTGCCACCGCAGGTGGCGGGTTCATGGGAGAGACCCAGTACTTC; CDR3 protein: CATAGGGFMGETQYF
J gene: TRBJ1-5; D gene: NA; V gene: TRBV7-9; clone size: NA; CDR3 DNA: TGTGCCAGCAAGGGACTCGGGGGTCAGCCCCAGCATTTT; CDR3 protein: CASKGLGGQPQHF
J gene: TRBJ1-5; D gene: NA; V gene: TRBV25-1; clone size: NA; CDR3 DNA: TGTGCCAATAATCAGCCCCAGCATTTT; CDR3 protein: CANNQPQHF
J gene: TRBJ2-7; D gene: NA; V gene: TRBV10-3; clone size: NA; CDR3 DNA: TGTGCCATCAGTGAGTCGCAGGGTAGGTACGAGCAGTACTTC; CDR3 protein: CAISESQGRYEQYF
J gene: TRBJ1-1; D gene: NA; V gene: TRBV7-8; clone size: once; CDR3 DNA: TGTGCCAGCAGCGGAGGGGACACGGTGAACACTGAAGCTTTCTTT; CDR3 protein: CASSGGDTVNTEAFF
J gene: TRBJ2-1; D gene: TRBD1; V gene: TRBV13; clone size: NA; CDR3 DNA: TGTGCCAGCAGCACGTTAACAGGGGACAATGAGCAGTTCTTC; CDR3 protein: CASSTLTGDNEQFF
J gene: TRBJ1-2; D gene: NA; V gene: TRBV7-2; clone size: NA; CDR3 DNA: TGTGCCAGCAGCCCAGGTACCGGCTACACCTTC; CDR3 protein: CASSPGTGYTF
J gene: TRBJ1-3; D gene: NA; V gene: TRBV7-2; clone size: once; CDR3 DNA: TGTGCCAGCAGCTTAGGAGGCCTCTCTGGAAACACCATATATTTT; CDR3 protein: CASSLGGLSGNTIYF
J gene: TRBJ1-2; D gene: NA; V gene: TRBV9; clone size: NA; CDR3 DNA: TGTGCCAGCAGCTTAGAGGGATTTCACTCCGGCTACACCTTC; CDR3 protein: CASSLEGFHSGYTF
J gene: TRBJ1-1; D gene: NA; V gene: TRBV5-1; clone size: few; CDR3 DNA: TGCGCCAGCAGCACAGCCGGGATCGCGGGGACTGAAGCTTTCTTT; CDR3 protein: CASSTAGIAGTEAFF
J gene: TRBJ1-3; D gene: NA; V gene: TRBV9; clone size: NA; CDR3 DNA: TGTGCCAGCAGCCCACAGGACAGCCGAAACACCATATATTTT; CDR3 protein: CASSPQDSRNTIYF